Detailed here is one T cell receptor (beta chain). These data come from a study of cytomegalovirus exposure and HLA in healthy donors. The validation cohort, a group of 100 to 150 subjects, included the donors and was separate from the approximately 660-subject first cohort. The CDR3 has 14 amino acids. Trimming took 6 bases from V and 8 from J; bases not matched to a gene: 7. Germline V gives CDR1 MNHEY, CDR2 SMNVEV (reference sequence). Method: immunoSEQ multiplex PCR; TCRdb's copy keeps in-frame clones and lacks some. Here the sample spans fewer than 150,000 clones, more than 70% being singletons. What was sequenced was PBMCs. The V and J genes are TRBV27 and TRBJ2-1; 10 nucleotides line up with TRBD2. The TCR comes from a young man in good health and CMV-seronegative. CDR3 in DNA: TGTGCCAGCAGCCACGGGACTAGCGACCATGAGCAGTTCTTC. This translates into CASSHGTSDHEQFF.